This T cell receptor (beta chain) was sequenced during a study of blood T cell repertoires in COVID-19. Whole-study context: T cells, B-cell-depleted T cells, or PBMCs supplied cDNA or gDNA.

This CDR3 comprises 14 residues. Germline CDR1 is SQVTM and CDR2 is ANQGSEA. Trimming pared 2 bases from V and 0 bases from J, leaving 10 bases between. Method: immunoSEQ multiplex PCR; TCRdb's copy keeps in-frame clones and lacks some. The data show about 310,000 clones, nearly 90% seen once. Enrolled during active infection, Seattle patients were then followed longitudinally. The J gene is TRBJ1-1, the V gene TRBV29-1, with TRBD1 as a possible D gene (5 bases). Sequencing was done on a sample of peripheral blood. The receptor's source is a woman aged 40 to 50 with COVID-19, enrolled during active disease. CDR3 nucleotide sequence: TGCAGCGTTGAAAAGCGACAGCTGAACACTGAAGCTTTCTTT. Its protein product is CSVEKRQLNTEAFF.